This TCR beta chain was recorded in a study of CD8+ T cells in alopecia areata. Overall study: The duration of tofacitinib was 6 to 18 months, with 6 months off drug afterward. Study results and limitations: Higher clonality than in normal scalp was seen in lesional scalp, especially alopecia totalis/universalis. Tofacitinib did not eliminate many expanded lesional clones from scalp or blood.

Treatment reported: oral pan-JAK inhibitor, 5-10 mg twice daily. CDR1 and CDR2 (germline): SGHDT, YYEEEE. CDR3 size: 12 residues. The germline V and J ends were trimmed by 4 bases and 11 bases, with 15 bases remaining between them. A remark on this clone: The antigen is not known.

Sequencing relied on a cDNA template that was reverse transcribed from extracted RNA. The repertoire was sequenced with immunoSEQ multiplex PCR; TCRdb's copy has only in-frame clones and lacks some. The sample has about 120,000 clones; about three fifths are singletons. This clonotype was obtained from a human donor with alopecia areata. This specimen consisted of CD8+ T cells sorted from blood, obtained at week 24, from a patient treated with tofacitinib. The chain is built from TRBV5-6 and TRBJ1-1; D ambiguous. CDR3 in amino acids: CASSPGPIGAFF. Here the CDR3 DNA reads TGTGCCAGCAGCCCGGGCCCAATAGGTGCTTTCTTT.